These T cell receptor beta chains were read from a single sample in a study of graft-versus-host responses after intestinal transplantation. The repertoire was sequenced with immunoSEQ multiplex PCR; TCRdb's copy has only in-frame clones and lacks some. The sample has 55,000 to 85,000 clones; roughly nine tenths are singletons. These receptors' targets are unknown. The material sequenced was unstimulated CD8+ T cells sorted from spleen or lymph node cells, taken before intestinal transplant. The receptors here all came from a human donor who received an intestinal transplant. The CDR3 runs from the conserved cysteine through the conserved F or W. The D gene is left open where the match is weak. Clone size appears in some rows only: once, few, many, or a class for an expanded clone.

. . TRBJ1-5 TRBV10-2 CASSEMTHSNQPQHF TGCGCCAGCAGTGAGATGACACATAGCAATCAGCCCCAGCATTTT
. . TRBJ1-2 TRBV10-3 CAIRGSFRVGSYGYTF TGTGCCATCAGGGGTAGCTTCAGGGTTGGTAGCTATGGCTACACCTTC
TRBD1 . TRBJ1-1 TRBV28 CASSSQGLGDTEAFF TGTGCCAGCAGTTCACAGGGGCTGGGGGACACTGAAGCTTTCTTT
. . TRBJ2-7 TRBV4-1 CASSQEGADQALESSYEQYF TGCGCCAGCAGCCAAGAAGGGGCCGATCAGGCCCTGGAGTCCTCCTACGAGCAGTACTTC
TRBD1 . TRBJ2-5 TRBV28 CASSKQGELQETQYF TGTGCCAGCAGTAAACAGGGGGAGCTCCAAGAGACCCAGTACTTC
TRBD1 . TRBJ2-7 TRBV27 CASSWGQGVTYEQYF TGTGCCAGCAGTTGGGGACAGGGGGTCACCTACGAGCAGTACTTC
. . TRBJ2-7 TRBV19 CASREGATYEQYF TGTGCCAGTAGAGAAGGGGCAACCTACGAGCAGTACTTC
. once TRBJ1-3 TRBV6-1 CASSYTGPGNTIYF TGTGCCAGCAGTTATACAGGGCCTGGAAACACCATATATTTT
TRBD1 . TRBJ2-7 TRBV7-6 CASSPGTGGALYEQYF TGTGCCAGCAGCCCCGGGACAGGGGGCGCATTGTACGAGCAGTACTTC
TRBD1 . TRBJ2-2 TRBV25-1 CASSDPRQGNTGELFF TGTGCCAGCAGTGACCCCCGACAGGGGAACACCGGGGAGCTGTTTTTT
TRBD1 . TRBJ1-5 TRBV28 CASSSSRQGGGQPQHF TGTGCCAGCAGTTCCTCTCGACAGGGCGGGGGGCAGCCCCAGCATTTT
. . TRBJ1-3 TRBV10-1 CASSGAQAHSGNTIYF TGCGCCAGCAGTGGGGCGCAGGCCCACTCTGGAAACACCATATATTTT
. . TRBJ1-3 TRBV7-8 CASSLVFAGESGNTIYF TGTGCCAGCAGCTTAGTATTCGCGGGGGAATCTGGAAACACCATATATTTT
. . TRBJ1-1 TRBV7-9 CASSLVGGVGTEAFF TGTGCCAGCAGCTTAGTAGGGGGGGTAGGCACTGAAGCTTTCTTT
. . TRBJ1-2 TRBV15 CATSRDRGGYGYTF TGTGCCACCAGCAGAGATCGGGGGGGGTATGGCTACACCTTC
TRBD1 . TRBJ1-3 TRBV14 CASSPYQTGGEGNTIYF TGTGCCAGCAGCCCTTATCAAACAGGGGGCGAAGGAAACACCATATATTTT
. . TRBJ2-6 TRBV30 CAWSTGAGANVLTF TGTGCCTGGAGTACGGGGGCTGGGGCCAACGTCCTGACTTTC
TRBD2 . TRBJ2-2 TRBV9 CASRGGGAETGELFF TGTGCCAGCAGAGGCGGGGGGGCCGAGACCGGGGAGCTGTTTTTT
. . TRBJ2-1 TRBV20-1 CSARPDNEQFF TGCAGTGCTAGACCGGACAATGAGCAGTTCTTC
. . TRBJ1-2 TRBV18 CASAHVPRADGYTF TGTGCCAGCGCTCACGTTCCCAGGGCTGATGGCTACACCTTC
TRBD1 . TRBJ2-7 TRBV2 CASSGLGQGEEQYF TGTGCCAGCAGTGGTCTAGGACAGGGAGAGGAGCAGTACTTC
. once TRBJ2-7 TRBV5-4 CASSLRGRSSYEQYF TGTGCCAGCAGCCTGAGGGGGAGAAGCTCCTACGAGCAGTACTTC
TRBD1 once TRBJ1-1 TRBV5-6 CASSLGQGEAFF TGTGCCAGCAGCTTGGGACAGGGAGAAGCTTTCTTT
TRBD1 once TRBJ1-1 TRBV15 CATSNGDRAQPEAFF TGTGCCACCAGCAATGGGGACAGGGCGCAACCTGAAGCTTTCTTT
TRBD1 . TRBJ2-7 TRBV27 CASSPHGQGVYYEQYF TGTGCCAGCAGTCCCCACGGACAGGGCGTATACTACGAGCAGTACTTC
. . TRBJ1-1 TRBV27 CASRPFPWEPSNTEAFF TGTGCCAGCAGACCTTTCCCCTGGGAGCCCTCGAACACTGAAGCTTTCTTT
TRBD1 . TRBJ2-7 TRBV2 CARYWTGGKYEQYF TGTGCCAGATACTGGACAGGGGGTAAATACGAGCAGTACTTC
. . TRBJ1-2 TRBV6-1 CASSKPGLYGYTF TGTGCCAGCAGCAAGCCGGGACTTTATGGCTACACCTTC
TRBD1 . TRBJ1-6 TRBV19 CASTPGGHSPLHF TGTGCCAGTACGCCAGGGGGACATTCACCCCTCCACTTT
. . TRBJ2-5 TRBV10-3 CAISDPRGARGETQYF TGTGCCATCAGTGATCCTAGAGGTGCGAGAGGGGAGACCCAGTACTTC
. . TRBJ2-3 TRBV7-9 CASRGVNAADTQYF TGTGCCAGCAGAGGGGTTAATGCGGCAGATACGCAGTATTTT
. . TRBJ1-5 TRBV2 CASSEDRGENNQPQHF TGTGCCAGCAGTGAAGACCGGGGGGAGAACAATCAGCCCCAGCATTTT
. once TRBJ2-5 TRBV6-1 CASSESAPWGGPRSSQYF TGTGCCAGCAGTGAATCCGCGCCCTGGGGGGGGCCACGGTCGTCCCAGTACTTC
TRBD1 . TRBJ2-2 TRBV5-1 CASSLAGGERELFF TGCGCCAGCAGCTTGGCAGGGGGTGAACGGGAGCTGTTTTTT
TRBD2 once TRBJ2-1 TRBV6-1 CASSESGRAVYNEQFF TGTGCCAGCAGTGAAAGCGGGAGGGCCGTCTACAATGAGCAGTTCTTC
. . TRBJ1-6 TRBV19 CASSMRDSYNSPLHF TGTGCCAGTAGTATGCGGGACTCCTATAATTCACCCCTCCACTTT
TRBD1 . TRBJ2-7 TRBV28 CAAGQGGSYEQYF TGTGCCGCCGGACAGGGGGGCTCCTACGAGCAGTACTTC
TRBD2 once TRBJ2-1 TRBV9 CASSSSGGARYNEQFF TGTGCCAGCAGCTCTAGCGGGGGGGCACGTTACAATGAGCAGTTCTTC
TRBD2 . TRBJ2-3 TRBV25-1 CASSSGRQIDTQYF TGTGCCAGCTCTAGCGGGAGGCAGATAGATACGCAGTATTTT
TRBD1 . TRBJ1-2 TRBV6-1 CASSENYQGEGTYGYTF TGTGCCAGCAGTGAAAATTATCAGGGGGAAGGGACCTATGGCTACACCTTC
. . TRBJ2-1 TRBV28 CASSFLPYNEQFF TGTGCCAGCAGTTTTCTACCCTACAATGAGCAGTTCTTC
. . TRBJ1-4 TRBV27 CASSFGGRSNEKLFF TGTGCCAGCAGTTTTGGCGGGAGATCTAATGAAAAACTGTTTTTT
TRBD1 once TRBJ1-5 TRBV4-1 CASSQVGTGGQPQHF TGCGCCAGCAGCCAAGTGGGGACAGGGGGACAGCCCCAGCATTTT
TRBD2 . TRBJ2-3 TRBV27 CASSSREGGLTDTQYF TGTGCCAGCAGTTCGCGGGAGGGCGGATTAACAGATACGCAGTATTTT
. . TRBJ2-5 TRBV7-6 CASSLEVGSQETQYF TGTGCCAGCAGCTTAGAAGTTGGCAGCCAAGAGACCCAGTACTTC
. once TRBJ1-5 TRBV6-6 CASSYGRGSNQPQHF TGTGCCAGCAGTTACGGAAGGGGTAGCAATCAGCCCCAGCATTTT
. . TRBJ2-3 TRBV10-1 CASSVDKRTDTQYF TGCGCCAGCAGTGTTGACAAACGCACAGATACGCAGTATTTT
. . TRBJ2-2 TRBV29-1 CSVEDPGYTGELFF TGCAGCGTTGAAGATCCGGGGTATACCGGGGAGCTGTTTTTT
. . TRBJ2-7 TRBV14 CASSQDLANPGGEQYF TGTGCCAGCAGCCAAGATCTGGCCAATCCAGGAGGCGAGCAGTACTTC
. few TRBJ2-7 TRBV6-6 CASSLGWNYEQYF TGTGCCAGCAGCCTAGGATGGAACTACGAGCAGTACTTC
TRBD1 . TRBJ1-2 TRBV29-1 CSVTTSDRGVSYTF TGCAGCGTTACCACTTCCGACAGGGGGGTGAGCTACACCTTC